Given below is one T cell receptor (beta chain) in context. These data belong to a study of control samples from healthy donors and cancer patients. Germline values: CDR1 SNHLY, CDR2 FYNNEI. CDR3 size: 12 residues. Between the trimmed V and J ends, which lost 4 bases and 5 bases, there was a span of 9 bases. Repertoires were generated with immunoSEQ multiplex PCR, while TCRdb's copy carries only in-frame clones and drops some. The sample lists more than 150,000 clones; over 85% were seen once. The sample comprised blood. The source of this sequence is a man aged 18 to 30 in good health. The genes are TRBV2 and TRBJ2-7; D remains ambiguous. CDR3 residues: CASSGRLHEQYF. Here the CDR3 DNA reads TGTGCCAGCAGTGGCAGACTCCACGAGCAGTACTTC.